Listed below are T cell receptor beta chains from one sample, sequenced in a study of T-cell reconstitution after alpha-beta-depleted transplantation in children. Using its own MiXCR run on the PCR reads, TCRdb lists one record per CDR3 protein. The sample includes approximately 130,000 distinct CDR3 sequences, 9.7% of them seen just once. Here the sequenced sample was PBMCs, mostly from graft donor cells, taken 180 days after TCRalphabeta/CD19-depleted stem cell transplant. All receptors derive from a girl under three years old who had a stem cell transplant for combined immunodeficiency, so the T cells may come from the graft donor. CDR3s include the opening cysteine and the closing phenylalanine or tryptophan. Each record gives: clone size, V gene, D gene, J gene, CDR3 protein, CDR3 DNA. A D gene is named only where the DNA matches it firmly. Not all rows give a size; the values are once, few, many and, for expanded clones, a class.

>.|TRBV2|.|TRBJ2-3
CASSEERGTDTQYF
TGTGCCAGCAGTGAGGAACGTGGGACAGATACGCAGTATTTT
>.|TRBV20-1|.|TRBJ2-7
CSARANGVYEQYF
TGCAGTGCTAGAGCGAACGGGGTGTACGAGCAGTACTTC
>.|TRBV10-3|TRBD1|TRBJ2-2
CAISGTGDTGELFF
TGTGCCATCAGTGGGACAGGGGACACCGGGGAGCTGTTTTTT
>.|TRBV7-2|.|TRBJ2-1
CASSSELGYRQFF
TGTGCCAGCAGCTCGGAGCTAGGGTATAGGCAGTTCTTC
>.|TRBV5-1|.|TRBJ2-2
CASSSPTGIEGTGELFF
TGCGCCAGCAGCTCCCCTACAGGGATAGAGGGAACCGGGGAGCTGTTTTTT
>.|TRBV5-1|.|TRBJ1-4
CASSLDTDEKLFF
TGCGCCAGCAGCTTGGACACAGATGAAAAACTGTTTTTT
>.|TRBV5-5|TRBD1|TRBJ2-6
CASSGQGDSGANVLTF
TGTGCCAGCAGTGGACAGGGGGACTCTGGGGCCAACGTCCTGACTTTC
>few|TRBV5-5|.|TRBJ2-4
CASSLVVLGFAKNIQYF
TGTGCCAGCAGCTTGGTGGTTCTCGGATTCGCCAAAAACATTCAGTACTTC
>many|TRBV7-9|TRBD1|TRBJ2-3
CASSRAGQGLDTQYF
TGTGCCAGCAGTCGAGCGGGACAGGGTTTAGATACGCAGTATTTT
>medium-sized|TRBV2|TRBD2|TRBJ2-1
CASRLGLAAGYNEQFF
TGTGCCAGCAGATTGGGACTAGCGGCGGGTTACAATGAGCAGTTCTTC
>.|TRBV20-1|TRBD1|TRBJ2-3
CSARPDRGKYKGTDTQYF
TGCAGTGCTAGACCCGACAGGGGAAAATACAAAGGCACAGATACGCAGTATTTT
>.|TRBV4-3|TRBD2|TRBJ2-3
CASSHLAGARWSTQYF
TGCGCCAGCAGTCATCTAGCGGGAGCTCGGTGGTCTACGCAGTATTTT
>.|TRBV28|TRBD1|TRBJ2-2
CASSFSTGAGELFF
TGTGCCAGCAGTTTCAGTACAGGGGCCGGGGAGCTGTTTTTT
>few|TRBV6-2/TRBV6-3|.|TRBJ2-7
CASSGPPDSPYEQYF
TGTGCCAGCAGTGGACCTCCGGACAGTCCCTACGAGCAGTACTTC
>few|TRBV7-2|.|TRBJ1-2
CASSLSGGARGFGYTF
TGTGCCAGCAGCCTTTCCGGGGGGGCGCGAGGGTTTGGCTACACCTTC
>.|TRBV20-1|TRBD2|TRBJ2-1
CSARDAWTSGIRGEQFF
TGCAGTGCTAGAGACGCCTGGACTAGCGGGATACGGGGTGAGCAGTTCTTC
>few|TRBV12-3/TRBV12-4|TRBD1|TRBJ1-4
CASSPGQGYEKLFF
TGTGCCAGCAGCCCGGGACAGGGTTATGAAAAACTGTTTTTT
>.|TRBV20-1|.|TRBJ2-5
CSARRVEETQYF
TGCAGTGCTAGACGGGTGGAGGAGACCCAGTACTTC
>.|TRBV6-5|.|TRBJ1-6
CASRFTDGGMDSPLHF
TGTGCCAGCAGGTTCACTGATGGAGGGATGGATTCACCCCTCCACTTT
>few|TRBV20-1|TRBD1|TRBJ1-2
CSAYQGALGYTF
TGCAGTGCATATCAGGGGGCGCTTGGCTACACCTTC
>few|TRBV6-5|TRBD2|TRBJ2-7
CASSYEGIASGRDEQYF
TGTGCCAGCAGTTACGAGGGAATCGCTAGCGGGAGAGACGAGCAGTACTTC
>many|TRBV5-6|.|TRBJ2-3
CASSFPTGEGTDTQYF
TGTGCCAGCAGCTTCCCGACAGGGGAGGGAACAGATACGCAGTATTTT
>few|TRBV20-1|TRBD1|TRBJ2-1
CSASRDRGYNEQFF
TGCAGTGCTAGTCGGGACAGGGGGTACAATGAGCAGTTCTTC
>.|TRBV20-1|.|TRBJ1-5
CSARETGIQPQHF
TGCAGTGCTAGAGAAACAGGGATCCAGCCCCAGCATTTT
>few|TRBV6-1|.|TRBJ2-2
CASSPTHFWTGELFF
TGTGCCAGCAGTCCTACCCACTTCTGGACCGGGGAGCTGTTTTTT
>.|TRBV18|.|TRBJ2-6
CASSGSNVLTF
TGTGCCAGCTCAGGCTCCAACGTCCTGACTTTC
>.|TRBV25-1|TRBD1|TRBJ2-7
CASRGQALSYEQYF
TGTGCCAGCAGAGGACAGGCCCTCTCCTACGAGCAGTACTTC
>.|TRBV6-2/TRBV6-3|TRBD2|TRBJ2-7
CASRGLLAKYEQYF
TGTGCCAGCAGGGGCCTACTAGCGAAATACGAGCAGTACTTC
>.|TRBV10-3|.|TRBJ2-7
CAITGDNQGHEQYF
TGTGCCATCACCGGGGACAACCAGGGCCACGAGCAGTACTTC
>.|TRBV28|.|TRBJ2-4
CASRPDRKFSLAKNIQYF
TGTGCCAGCAGGCCAGACAGGAAGTTTAGTCTAGCCAAAAACATTCAGTACTTC
>.|TRBV3-1|TRBD1|TRBJ2-2
CASCQVDRVATNGELFF
TGTGCCAGCTGCCAAGTGGACAGGGTGGCGACAAACGGGGAGCTGTTTTTT
>.|TRBV20-1|.|TRBJ2-2
CSASGSSFGELFF
TGCAGTGCTAGCGGGAGTTCATTCGGGGAGCTGTTTTTT
>few|TRBV20-1|.|TRBJ1-1
CSARKATEAFF
TGCAGTGCTAGAAAGGCAACTGAAGCTTTCTTT
>once|TRBV5-4|.|TRBJ1-6
CASSRGGDNSPLHF
TGTGCCAGCAGCCGGGGCGGGGATAATTCACCCCTCCACTTT
>few|TRBV12-3/TRBV12-4|.|TRBJ2-7
CASRPGRDSSYEQYF
TGTGCCAGCAGGCCCGGGAGAGATAGCTCCTACGAGCAGTACTTC
>few|TRBV7-2|.|TRBJ1-2
CASSLDAGFYGYTF
TGTGCCAGCAGCTTAGACGCGGGATTCTATGGCTACACCTTC
>.|TRBV19|.|TRBJ2-3
CASSQRDLLGTQYF
TGTGCCAGTAGTCAAAGGGACTTATTAGGTACGCAGTATTTT
>few|TRBV7-2|TRBD2|TRBJ2-2
CASSLLAGVSGELFF
TGTGCCAGCAGCCTACTAGCGGGAGTGTCCGGGGAGCTGTTTTTT
>.|TRBV5-1|TRBD1|TRBJ1-1
CASSPPTGADTEAFF
TGCGCCAGCAGCCCCCCGACAGGGGCTGACACTGAAGCTTTCTTT
>few|TRBV7-2|.|TRBJ1-6
CASSLVGWWGLGSPLHF
TGTGCCAGCAGCTTAGTGGGGTGGTGGGGGCTGGGTTCACCCCTCCACTTT
>few|TRBV7-2|.|TRBJ2-7
CASSLWQGTHEQYF
TGTGCCAGCAGCTTATGGCAGGGAACCCACGAGCAGTACTTC
>many|TRBV20-1|TRBD2|TRBJ2-1
CSASSELAGANEQFF
TGCAGTGCTAGTTCCGAACTAGCGGGGGCTAATGAGCAGTTCTTC
>many|TRBV5-1|.|TRBJ2-1
CASSFERFSYNEQFF
TGCGCCAGCAGCTTCGAGCGGTTCTCCTACAATGAGCAGTTCTTC
>few|TRBV9|.|TRBJ2-5
CASSVATGTEGSYQETQYF
TGTGCCAGCAGCGTAGCTACAGGGACGGAGGGATCTTACCAAGAGACCCAGTACTTC
>.|TRBV5-5|.|TRBJ2-1
CASILWGPYNEQFF
TGTGCCAGCATCTTATGGGGACCCTACAATGAGCAGTTCTTC
>few|TRBV20-1|TRBD2|TRBJ2-7
CSARGLAGTTYEQYF
TGCAGTGCTAGAGGGCTAGCGGGGACAACCTACGAGCAGTACTTC
>.|TRBV7-9|.|TRBJ2-5
CASNPLGRETQYF
TGTGCCAGCAACCCGCTAGGGAGAGAGACCCAGTACTTC
>.|TRBV6-1|.|TRBJ2-2
CASSPPVKGLANTGELFF
TGTGCCAGCAGTCCCCCAGTCAAGGGGCTCGCGAACACCGGGGAGCTGTTTTTT
>.|TRBV10-2|TRBD2|TRBJ2-5
CASRTSGSETQYF
TGCGCCAGCAGGACTAGCGGGAGTGAGACCCAGTACTTC
>few|TRBV27|.|TRBJ1-2
CASWEGAGYGYTF
TGTGCCAGCTGGGAAGGGGCAGGGTATGGCTACACCTTC
>few|TRBV7-9|.|TRBJ2-4
CASSLEWNIQYF
TGTGCCAGCAGCCTGGAATGGAACATTCAGTACTTC
>.|TRBV20-1|TRBD1|TRBJ1-5
CSAREGQGVGQPQHF
TGCAGTGCTAGAGAAGGACAGGGGGTAGGTCAGCCCCAGCATTTT
>.|TRBV6-5|.|TRBJ2-5
CASSYSAGYQETQYF
TGTGCCAGCAGTTACTCGGCAGGATACCAAGAGACCCAGTACTTC
>.|TRBV15|.|TRBJ2-7
CATSRTGTGEQYF
TGTGCCACCAGCAGAACAGGGACGGGGGAGCAGTACTTC